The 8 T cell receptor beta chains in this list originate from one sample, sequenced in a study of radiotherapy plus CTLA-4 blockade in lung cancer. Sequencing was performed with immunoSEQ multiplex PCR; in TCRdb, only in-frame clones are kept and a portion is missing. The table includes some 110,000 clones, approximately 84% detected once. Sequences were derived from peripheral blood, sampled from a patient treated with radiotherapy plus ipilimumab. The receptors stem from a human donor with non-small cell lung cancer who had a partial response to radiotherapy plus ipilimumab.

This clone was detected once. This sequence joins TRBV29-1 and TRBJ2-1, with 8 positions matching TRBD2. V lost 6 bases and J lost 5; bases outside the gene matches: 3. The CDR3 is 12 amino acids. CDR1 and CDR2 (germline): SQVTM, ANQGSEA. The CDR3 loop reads CSVRGGNNEQFF. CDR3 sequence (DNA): TGCAGCGTCCGGGGGGGGAACAATGAGCAGTTCTTC.

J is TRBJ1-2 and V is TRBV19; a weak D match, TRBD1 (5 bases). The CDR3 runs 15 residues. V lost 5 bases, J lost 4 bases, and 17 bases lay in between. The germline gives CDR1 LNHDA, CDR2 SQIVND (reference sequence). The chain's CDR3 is CASSPKTASLYGYTF. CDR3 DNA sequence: TGTGCCAGTAGTCCAAAGACAGCGAGTCTCTATGGCTACACCTTC.

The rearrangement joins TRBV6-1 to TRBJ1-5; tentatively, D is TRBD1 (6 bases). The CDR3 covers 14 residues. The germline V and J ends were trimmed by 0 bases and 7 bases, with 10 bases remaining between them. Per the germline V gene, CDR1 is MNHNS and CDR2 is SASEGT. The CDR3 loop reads CASSEARGGQPQHF. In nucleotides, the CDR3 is TGTGCCAGCAGTGAAGCCAGGGGTGGGCAGCCCCAGCATTTT.

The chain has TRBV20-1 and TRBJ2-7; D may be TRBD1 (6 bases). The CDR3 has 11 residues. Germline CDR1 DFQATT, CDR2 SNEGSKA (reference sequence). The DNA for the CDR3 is TGCAGCCTCGACAGGTCCTACGAGCAGTACGTC. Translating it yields CSLDRSYEQYV.

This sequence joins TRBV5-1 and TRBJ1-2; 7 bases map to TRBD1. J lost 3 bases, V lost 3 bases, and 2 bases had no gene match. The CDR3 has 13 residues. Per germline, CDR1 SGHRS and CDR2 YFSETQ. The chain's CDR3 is CASSSGTDYGYTF. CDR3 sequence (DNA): TGCGCCAGCAGCTCAGGGACAGACTATGGCTACACCTTC.

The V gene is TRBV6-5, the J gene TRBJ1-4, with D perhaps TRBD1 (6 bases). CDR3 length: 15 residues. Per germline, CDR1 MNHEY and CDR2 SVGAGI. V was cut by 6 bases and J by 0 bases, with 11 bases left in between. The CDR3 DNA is TGTGCCAGCAGAGCTTCAGGGGCAACTAATGAAAAACTGTTTTTT. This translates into CASRASGATNEKLFF.

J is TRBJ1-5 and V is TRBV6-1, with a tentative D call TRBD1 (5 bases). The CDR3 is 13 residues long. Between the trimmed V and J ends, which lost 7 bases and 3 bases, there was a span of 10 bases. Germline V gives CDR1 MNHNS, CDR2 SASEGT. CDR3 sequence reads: CASTDILNQPQHF. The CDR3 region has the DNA TGTGCCAGCACGGACATCCTCAATCAGCCCCAGCATTTT.

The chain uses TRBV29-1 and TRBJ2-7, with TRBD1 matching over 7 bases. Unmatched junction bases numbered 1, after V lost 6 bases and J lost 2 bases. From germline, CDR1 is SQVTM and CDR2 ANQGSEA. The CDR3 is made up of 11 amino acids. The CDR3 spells CSVTGAYEQYV. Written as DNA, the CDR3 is TGCAGCGTCACAGGGGCCTACGAGCAGTACGTC.